This TCR beta chain comes out of a study of OX40 agonist ivuxolimab in advanced cancers. Across the whole study: The patients got ivuxolimab, which is an agonistic anti-OX40 (CD134) antibody.

Germline V gives CDR1 SGHTA, CDR2 FQGTGA. This CDR3 comprises 13 residues. Trimming shortened V by 5 bases and J by 1 base, and 8 bases separated the two germline ends. With respect to this clone: Its antigen is not identified.

The assay was immunoSEQ multiplex PCR, and TCRdb's table has in-frame clones only and misses some. The sample records tens of thousands of clones, around 90% being singletons. General study points: At 0.1 to 3.0 mg/kg, CD4+ and CD8+ blood T cells expanded clonally by week 6.

Sequencing was performed on CD4+ or CD8+ T cells sorted from blood, taken in a trial of the OX40 agonist ivuxolimab. The receptor was derived from an adult with an advanced solid tumor such as melanoma, head and neck, liver or kidney cancer. V usage is TRBV7-3 and J usage is TRBJ1-1; D is possibly TRBD1 (5 bases). In nucleotides, the CDR3 is TGTGCCAGCAGCCCAGGGCCGAACACTGAAGCTTTCTTT. As protein: CASSPGPNTEAFF. Combining the CDR3 with reference TRBV7-3 and TRBJ1-1 gives the whole variable domain GAGVSQTPSNKVTEKGKYVELRCDPISGHTALYWYRQSLGQGPEFLIYFQGTGAADDSGLPNDRFFAVRPEGSVSTLKIQRTERGDSAVYLCASSPGPNTEAFFGQGTRLTVV.